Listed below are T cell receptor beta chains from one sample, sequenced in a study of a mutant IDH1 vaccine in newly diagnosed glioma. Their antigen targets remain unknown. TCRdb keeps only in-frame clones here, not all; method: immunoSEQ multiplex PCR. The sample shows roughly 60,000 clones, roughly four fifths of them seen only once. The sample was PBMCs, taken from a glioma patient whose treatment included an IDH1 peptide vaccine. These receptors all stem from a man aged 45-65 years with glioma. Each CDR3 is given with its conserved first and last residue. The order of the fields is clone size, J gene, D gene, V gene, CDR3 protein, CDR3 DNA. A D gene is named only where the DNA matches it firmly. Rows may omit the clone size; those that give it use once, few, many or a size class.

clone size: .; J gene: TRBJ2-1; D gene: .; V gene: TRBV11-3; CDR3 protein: CASSSLGAVEQFF; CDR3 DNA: TGTGCCAGCAGCTCCCTAGGGGCCGTTGAGCAGTTCTTC
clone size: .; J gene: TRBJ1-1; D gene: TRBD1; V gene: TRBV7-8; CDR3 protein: CASSTRQGAKWGTEAFF; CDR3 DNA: TGTGCCAGCAGCACTAGACAGGGGGCGAAATGGGGAACTGAAGCTTTCTTT
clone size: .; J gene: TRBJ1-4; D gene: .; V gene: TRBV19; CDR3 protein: CASSFFGQLNEKLFF; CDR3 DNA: TGTGCCAGTAGTTTCTTCGGACAGCTTAATGAAAAACTGTTTTTT
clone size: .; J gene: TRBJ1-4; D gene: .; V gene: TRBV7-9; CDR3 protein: CASRRDPSSTNEKLFF; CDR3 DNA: TGTGCCAGCAGACGGGACCCTTCATCAACTAATGAAAAACTGTTTTTT
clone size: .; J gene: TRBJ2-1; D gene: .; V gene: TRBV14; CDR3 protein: CASSHPYNEQFF; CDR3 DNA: TGTGCCAGCAGCCACCCTTACAATGAGCAGTTCTTC
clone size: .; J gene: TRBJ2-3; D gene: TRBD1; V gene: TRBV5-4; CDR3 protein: CASSLDPGGSTDTQYF; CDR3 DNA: TGTGCCAGCAGTTTAGACCCAGGGGGTAGCACAGATACGCAGTATTTT
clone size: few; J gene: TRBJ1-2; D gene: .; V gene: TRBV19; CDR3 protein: CASMAPYGYTF; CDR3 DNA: TGTGCCAGTATGGCTCCCTATGGCTACACCTTC
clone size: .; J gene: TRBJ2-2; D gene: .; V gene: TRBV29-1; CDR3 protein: CSVALYTGELFF; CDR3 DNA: TGCAGCGTCGCCCTGTACACCGGGGAGCTGTTTTTT
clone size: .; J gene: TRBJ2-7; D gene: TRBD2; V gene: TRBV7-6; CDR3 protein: CASSLSSGGPSYEQYF; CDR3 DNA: TGTGCCAGCAGCCTTTCAAGCGGGGGGCCTTCCTACGAGCAGTACTTC
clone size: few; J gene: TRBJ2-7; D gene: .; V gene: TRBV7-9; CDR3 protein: CASSLQASSYEQYF; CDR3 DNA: TGTGCCAGCAGCTTACAAGCGAGCTCCTACGAGCAGTACTTC
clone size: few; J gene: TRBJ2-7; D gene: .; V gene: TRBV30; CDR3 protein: CAWSVRPATMYF; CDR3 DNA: TGTGCCTGGAGTGTACGTCCCGCGACTATGTACTTC
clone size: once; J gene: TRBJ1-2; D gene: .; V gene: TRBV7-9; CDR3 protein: CASSSSGAAGYGYTF; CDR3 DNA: TGTGCCAGCAGCTCTTCCGGGGCCGCGGGCTATGGCTACACCTTC
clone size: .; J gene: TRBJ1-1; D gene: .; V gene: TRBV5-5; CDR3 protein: CASSLEGRREAFF; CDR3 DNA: TGTGCCAGCAGCTTGGAGGGGCGTCGGGAAGCTTTCTTT
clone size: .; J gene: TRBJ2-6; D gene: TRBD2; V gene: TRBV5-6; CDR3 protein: CASSPRAGGFSGANVLTF; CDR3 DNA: TGTGCCAGCAGCCCGCGGGCGGGGGGATTCTCTGGGGCCAACGTCCTGACTTTC
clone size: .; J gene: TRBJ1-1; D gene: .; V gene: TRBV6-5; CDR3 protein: CASTGVTEAFF; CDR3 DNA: TGTGCCAGCACCGGGGTAACTGAAGCTTTCTTT
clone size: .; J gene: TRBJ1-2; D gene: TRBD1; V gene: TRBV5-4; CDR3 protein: CASSWEGQGGYTF; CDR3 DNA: TGTGCCAGCAGCTGGGAGGGACAGGGTGGCTACACCTTC
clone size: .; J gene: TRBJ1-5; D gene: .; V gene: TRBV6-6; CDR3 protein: CAGASSNQPQHF; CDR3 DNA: TGTGCCGGGGCATCTAGCAATCAGCCCCAGCATTTT
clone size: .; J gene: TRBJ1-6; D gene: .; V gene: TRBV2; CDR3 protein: CASSESGEDSPLHF; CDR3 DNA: TGTGCCAGCAGTGAATCAGGGGAGGATTCACCCCTCCACTTT
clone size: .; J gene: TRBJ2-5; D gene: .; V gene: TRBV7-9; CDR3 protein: CASSLAQGWETQYF; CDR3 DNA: TGTGCCAGCAGCTTAGCCCAGGGTTGGGAGACCCAGTACTTC
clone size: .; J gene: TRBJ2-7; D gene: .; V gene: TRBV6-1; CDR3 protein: CAVGRHYEQYF; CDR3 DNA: TGTGCCGTGGGACGGCACTACGAGCAGTACTTC
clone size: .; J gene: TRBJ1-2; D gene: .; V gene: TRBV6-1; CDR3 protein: CASVRDHYGYTF; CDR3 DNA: TGTGCCAGCGTTCGGGACCACTATGGCTACACCTTC
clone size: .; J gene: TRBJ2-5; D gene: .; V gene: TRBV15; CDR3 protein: CATSRGLVEQETQYF; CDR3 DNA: TGTGCCACCAGCAGAGGACTAGTTGAACAAGAGACCCAGTACTTC
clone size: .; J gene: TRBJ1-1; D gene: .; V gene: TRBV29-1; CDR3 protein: CSVEESQGPEAFF; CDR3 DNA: TGCAGCGTTGAAGAGAGCCAGGGCCCTGAAGCTTTCTTT
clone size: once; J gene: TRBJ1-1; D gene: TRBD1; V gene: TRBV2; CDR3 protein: CAQRRDRGAVNTEAFF; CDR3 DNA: TGTGCTCAGAGAAGGGACAGGGGTGCCGTGAACACTGAAGCTTTCTTT
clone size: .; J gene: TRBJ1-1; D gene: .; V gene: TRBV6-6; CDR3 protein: CASSHEEAIAFF; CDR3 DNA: TGTGCCAGCAGTCATGAGGAGGCCATAGCTTTCTTT
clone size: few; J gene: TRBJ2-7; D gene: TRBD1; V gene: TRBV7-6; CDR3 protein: CASSSKQGAGYEQYF; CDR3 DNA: TGTGCCAGCAGCTCGAAACAGGGGGCTGGCTACGAGCAGTACTTC
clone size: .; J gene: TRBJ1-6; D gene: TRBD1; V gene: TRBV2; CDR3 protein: CASSFPDRGSPLHF; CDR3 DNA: TGTGCCAGCAGCTTTCCGGACAGGGGGTCACCCCTCCACTTT
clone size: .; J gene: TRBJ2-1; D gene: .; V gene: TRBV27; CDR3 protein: CASSLPGLRPDEQFF; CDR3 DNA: TGTGCCAGCAGTTTACCGGGATTACGTCCCGATGAGCAGTTCTTC
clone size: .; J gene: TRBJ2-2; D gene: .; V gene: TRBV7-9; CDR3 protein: CASSGRPNTGELFF; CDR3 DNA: TGTGCCAGCAGCGGCAGGCCGAACACCGGGGAGCTGTTTTTT
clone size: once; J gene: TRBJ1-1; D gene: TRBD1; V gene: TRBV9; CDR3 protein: CASSVGTGGPGTEAFF; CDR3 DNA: TGTGCCAGCAGCGTGGGAACAGGGGGACCGGGCACTGAAGCTTTCTTT
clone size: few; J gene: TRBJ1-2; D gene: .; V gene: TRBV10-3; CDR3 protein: CAISPREDGYTF; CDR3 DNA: TGTGCCATCAGCCCCAGGGAGGATGGCTACACCTTC
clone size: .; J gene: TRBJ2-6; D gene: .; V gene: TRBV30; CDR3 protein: CAWSVVISGANVLTF; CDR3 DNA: TGTGCCTGGAGTGTAGTCATCTCTGGGGCCAACGTCCTGACTTTC
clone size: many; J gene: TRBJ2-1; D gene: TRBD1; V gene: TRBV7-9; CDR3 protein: CASSPRVLGTGGAYNEQFF; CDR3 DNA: TGTGCCAGCAGCCCTCGGGTCCTCGGGACAGGGGGGGCCTACAATGAGCAGTTCTTC
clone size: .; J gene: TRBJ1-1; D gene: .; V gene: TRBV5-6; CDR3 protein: CASSYTAEAFF; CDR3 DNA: TGTGCCAGCAGCTACACAGCTGAAGCTTTCTTT
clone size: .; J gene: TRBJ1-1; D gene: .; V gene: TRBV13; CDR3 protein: CASSLQGRNTEAFF; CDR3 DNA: TGTGCCAGCAGCTTACAGGGGCGGAACACTGAAGCTTTCTTT
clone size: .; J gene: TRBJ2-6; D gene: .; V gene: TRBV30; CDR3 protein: CAGGRGTGANVLTF; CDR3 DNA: TGTGCCGGGGGTCGTGGGACTGGGGCCAACGTCCTGACTTTC
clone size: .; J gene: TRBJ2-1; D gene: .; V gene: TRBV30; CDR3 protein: CAWTQDADNEQFF; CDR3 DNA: TGTGCCTGGACTCAGGACGCAGACAATGAGCAGTTCTTC
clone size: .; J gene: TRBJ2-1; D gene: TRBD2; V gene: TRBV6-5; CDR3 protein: CASSRLAGPNEQFF; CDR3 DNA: TGTGCCAGCAGTAGACTAGCGGGGCCCAATGAGCAGTTCTTC
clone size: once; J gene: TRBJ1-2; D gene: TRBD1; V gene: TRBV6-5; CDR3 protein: CASSMQDRDYGYTF; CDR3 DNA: TGTGCCAGCAGTATGCAGGACAGGGACTATGGCTACACCTTC
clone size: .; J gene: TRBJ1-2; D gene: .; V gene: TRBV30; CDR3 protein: CAWSVRGKGYTF; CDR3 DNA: TGTGCCTGGAGTGTACGAGGGAAGGGCTACACCTTC
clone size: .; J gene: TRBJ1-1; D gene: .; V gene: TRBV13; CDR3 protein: CASSFPEGTEAFF; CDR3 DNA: TGTGCCAGCAGCTTCCCCGAGGGCACTGAAGCTTTCTTT
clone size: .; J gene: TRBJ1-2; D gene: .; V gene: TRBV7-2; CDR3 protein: CASSAAGGTSAGGYTF; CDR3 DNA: TGTGCCAGCAGCGCGGCGGGGGGGACCTCGGCGGGTGGCTACACCTTC
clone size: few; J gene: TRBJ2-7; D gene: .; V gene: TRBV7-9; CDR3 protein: CASSQATSPYEQYF; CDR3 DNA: TGTGCCAGCAGCCAAGCTACATCGCCCTACGAGCAGTACTTC
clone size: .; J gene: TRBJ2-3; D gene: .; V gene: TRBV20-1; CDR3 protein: CSARSVDTQYF; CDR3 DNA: TGCAGTGCTAGAAGTGTAGATACGCAGTATTTT
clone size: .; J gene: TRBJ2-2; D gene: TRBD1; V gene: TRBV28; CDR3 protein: CASRMARRQGAAGELFF; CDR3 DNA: TGTGCCAGCAGGATGGCCCGTCGACAGGGGGCGGCCGGGGAGCTGTTTTTT
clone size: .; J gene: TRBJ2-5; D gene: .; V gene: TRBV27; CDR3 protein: CASSLSRGGSRETQYF; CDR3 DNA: TGTGCCAGCAGTTTATCGAGGGGGGGTAGCCGGGAGACCCAGTACTTC
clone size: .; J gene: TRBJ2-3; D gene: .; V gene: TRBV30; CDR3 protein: CATGEGDVVLTDTQYF; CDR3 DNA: TGTGCCACCGGAGAGGGGGACGTAGTTTTGACAGATACGCAGTATTTT
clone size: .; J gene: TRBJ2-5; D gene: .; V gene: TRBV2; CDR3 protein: CASSEDLSLGETQYF; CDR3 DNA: TGTGCCAGCAGTGAGGACCTCTCATTAGGGGAGACCCAGTACTTC
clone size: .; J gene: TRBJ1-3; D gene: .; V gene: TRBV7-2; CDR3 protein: CASSLASRSGNTIYF; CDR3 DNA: TGTGCCAGCAGCTTAGCATCGAGGTCCGGAAACACCATATATTTT
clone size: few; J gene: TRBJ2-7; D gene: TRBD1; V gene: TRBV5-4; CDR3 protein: CATTDSGQFFYEQYF; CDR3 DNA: TGTGCCACCACCGATTCGGGACAGTTCTTCTACGAGCAGTACTTC
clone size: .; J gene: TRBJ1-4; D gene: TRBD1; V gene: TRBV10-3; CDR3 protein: CAIASGTGSNEKLFF; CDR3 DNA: TGTGCCATCGCATCCGGGACAGGGTCTAATGAAAAACTGTTTTTT
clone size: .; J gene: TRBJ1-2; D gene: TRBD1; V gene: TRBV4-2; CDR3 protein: CASSQIQGQGEGYTF; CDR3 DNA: TGTGCCAGCAGCCAGATCCAAGGACAGGGGGAAGGCTACACCTTC
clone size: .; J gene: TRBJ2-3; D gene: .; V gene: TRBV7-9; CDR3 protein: CASSRGQYTDTQYF; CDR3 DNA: TGTGCCAGCAGCCGAGGCCAGTACACAGATACGCAGTATTTT
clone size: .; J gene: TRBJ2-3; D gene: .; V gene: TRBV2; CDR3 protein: CASRVFGDTQYF; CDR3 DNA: TGTGCCAGCAGGGTATTTGGAGATACGCAGTATTTT
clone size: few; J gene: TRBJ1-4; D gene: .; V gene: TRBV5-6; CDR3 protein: CASSLLAGEGKNEKLFF; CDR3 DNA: TGTGCCAGCAGCTTGTTGGCAGGGGAGGGAAAAAATGAAAAACTGTTTTTT
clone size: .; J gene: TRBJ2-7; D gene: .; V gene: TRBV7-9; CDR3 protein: CASSHVGGESYEQYF; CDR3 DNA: TGTGCCAGCAGCCACGTCGGGGGCGAGTCCTACGAGCAGTACTTC
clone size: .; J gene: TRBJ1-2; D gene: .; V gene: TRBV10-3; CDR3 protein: CAISGTEGGGYTF; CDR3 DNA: TGTGCCATCAGTGGGACAGAAGGGGGTGGCTACACCTTC